The 17 T cell receptor beta chains listed next were all sequenced from one sample in a study of identical twins. In TCRdb, the 5' RACE reads were re-called with MiXCR into one record per CDR3 protein. The table shows 520,000 or so distinct CDR3 sequences, with roughly a fifth occurring only once. This sample was shared with a second study, whose subject was T cells expressing NK-cell markers.

Sample: CD4+ T cells sorted from blood. These receptor sequences come from a young woman in good health.

This chain connects TRBV5-1 to TRBJ2-2; D uncertain. This CDR3 contains 13 residues. Germline loops: CDR1 SGHRS, CDR2 YFSETQ. The V gene lost 0 bases and the J gene lost 6 bases, with 6 bases spanning the gap. The CDR3, as DNA: TGCGCCAGCAGCTTGGCCCTGGCCGGGGAGCTGTTTTTT. It codes for CASSLALAGELFF.

This clonotype appeared a few times. The rearrangement links TRBV5-6 to TRBJ2-1, with D tentatively TRBD1 (6 bases). CDR1 and CDR2 from the germline V gene are SGHDT and YYEEEE. The CDR3 has 12 amino acids. The V gene lost 2 bases and the J gene lost 10 bases, with 10 bases spanning the gap. DNA of the CDR3: TGTGCCAGCAGCTTTACAGGGTTGGAGCAGTTCTTC. This translates into CASSFTGLEQFF.

This clonotype was seen just once. V is TRBV7-6 and J is TRBJ2-5, with 8 positions matching TRBD2. This CDR3 is built from 14 residues. Germline-derived CDR1 and CDR2 are SGHVS and FNYEAQ. After removal of 4 bases from V and 3 bases from J, the junction contained 4 bases not matched to a gene. The CDR3 DNA reads as TGTGCCAGCAGCTACCAAGCGGGGGAAGAGACCCAGTACTTC. Its translation is CASSYQAGEETQYF.

This clonotype was counted a few times. The V gene is TRBV5-5, the J gene TRBJ1-1, with D possibly being TRBD1 (6 bases). Germline-derived CDR1 and CDR2 are SGHKS and YYEKEE (reference sequence). The CDR3 contains 15 residues. Trimming pared 0 bases from V and 7 bases from J, leaving 16 bases between. The CDR3 loop is CASSLADGQSNEAFF. The CDR3 DNA is TGTGCCAGCAGCTTGGCCGATGGACAGAGTAATGAAGCTTTCTTT. Variable domain in full (rest from reference TRBV5-5 and TRBJ1-1): DAGVTQSPTHLIKTRGQQVTLRCSPISGHKSVSWYQQVLGQGPQFIFQYYEKEERGRGNFPDRFSARQFPNYSSELNVNALLLGDSALYLCASSLADGQSNEAFFGQGTRLTVV.

J is TRBJ2-1 and V is TRBV11-1; D not resolved. This CDR3 contains 12 residues. Germline loops: CDR1 SGHAT, CDR2 FQDESV (reference sequence). V lost 8 bases and J 8 bases, leaving 13 bases between the germline ends. The CDR3 region has the DNA TGTGCCAGCGCCGCCCGTGGCGATGAGCAGTTCTTC. Translating gives CASAARGDEQFF.

This clonotype was detected a few times. This rearrangement joins TRBV12-3 or TRBV12-4 to TRBJ1-1; 12 bases fit TRBD1. This CDR3 spans 16 amino acids. The V and J ends lost 6 bases and 5 bases, in that order; junction bases with no gene match: 10. CDR3 loop: CASRPGQGARGTEAFF. In nucleotides, the CDR3 is TGTGCCAGCAGACCGGGACAGGGGGCAAGAGGGACTGAAGCTTTCTTT.

The sample holds a few counts of this clonotype. J is TRBJ1-1 and V is TRBV4-3; unclear D gene. The germline gives CDR1 LGHNA, CDR2 YSLEER. The ends were cut back, 3 bases at V and 8 bases at J, with 13 bases in the middle. CDR3 length: 13 residues. CDR3 residues: CASSQYWETEAFF. The CDR3 nucleotides read TGCGCCAGCAGCCAGTATTGGGAGACCGAAGCTTTCTTT.

The CDR3 sequence: CSVATFQGYGYTF. In DNA, the CDR3 is TGCAGCGTTGCAACGTTTCAGGGCTATGGCTACACCTTC. This chain connects TRBV29-1 to TRBJ1-2; the D gene is possibly TRBD1 (5 bases). V gave up 4 bases and J gave up 4 bases, with 13 bases separating them. Per the germline V gene, CDR1 is SQVTM and CDR2 is ANQGSEA. The CDR3 totals 13 residues.

V is TRBV10-3 and J is TRBJ1-2; the D is unclear. The CDR3 spans 13 residues. Trimming removed 11 bases from V and 1 base from J, with 14 bases in between. Germline lookup yields CDR1 ENHRY and CDR2 SYGVKD. The CDR3 sequence is CALPWAGNYGYTF. The DNA for the CDR3 is TGTGCCCTGCCATGGGCGGGTAACTATGGCTACACCTTC.

This clonotype was counted a few times. V is TRBV11-2 and J is TRBJ2-3; TRBD1 aligns across 8 bases. Trimming at V came to 0 bases and at J to 1 base, leaving 9 bases not matched to a gene. The CDR3 contains 18 residues. The germline CDR1 and CDR2 sequences are SGHAT and FQNNGV. This CDR3 is CASSLEGQGGGRTDTQYF. As DNA, the CDR3 is TGTGCCAGCAGCTTAGAAGGACAGGGTGGGGGCCGCACAGATACGCAGTATTTT.

This clonotype occurred a few times. This chain uses TRBV10-3 with TRBJ2-5, with TRBD2 matching 10 bases. The length of the CDR3 is 17 residues. V dropped 6 bases and J dropped 5; count of bases not matched to a gene: 15. Germline CDR1 is ENHRY and CDR2 is SYGVKD. CDR3 residues: CAIRRGASGGSGETQYF. In DNA, the CDR3 is TGTGCCATCAGGAGGGGCGCTAGCGGGGGATCAGGGGAGACCCAGTACTTC.

The chain couples TRBV3-1 to TRBJ2-2; D gene uncertain. The CDR3 consists of 15 residues. CDR1 LGHDT and CDR2 YNNKEL come from the germline V gene (reference sequence). V gave up 4 bases and J gave up 1 base, with 10 bases separating them. Here the CDR3 reads CASSLIGGNTGELFF. DNA of the CDR3: TGTGCCAGCAGCCTAATTGGCGGGAACACCGGGGAGCTGTTTTTT.

The chain recombines TRBV6-2 or TRBV6-3 with TRBJ1-2; no firm D call. The CDR3 runs to 13 residues. Germline values: CDR1 MNHEY, CDR2 SVGEGT. V shed 0 bases and J shed 5 bases, with 7 bases lying between them. The CDR3 bases are TGTGCCAGCAGTTACTCGGCGGCTTATGGCTACACCTTC. Translated, it gives CASSYSAAYGYTF.

In its sample, this clonotype was seen a few times. The rearrangement joins TRBV9 to TRBJ1-1, with D perhaps TRBD1 (5 bases). V dropped 2 bases and J dropped 3 bases, with 17 bases sitting between them. There are 16 residues in the CDR3. Germline values: CDR1 SGDLS, CDR2 YYNGEE. DNA of the CDR3: TGTGCCAGCAGCGTTACGGGGCCGCCGGTGGACACTGAAGCTTTCTTT. Translating it yields CASSVTGPPVDTEAFF.

Only a few counts were recorded for this clonotype. The chain recombines TRBV12-3 or TRBV12-4 with TRBJ1-1, with 7 nucleotides matching TRBD1. Germline trimming cut 0 bases from V and 6 bases from J; bases unmatched to any gene: 4. CDR3 length: 14 amino acids. The CDR3 bases are TGTGCCAGCAGTTTAGCGTGGGGACAGCCTGAAGCTTTCTTT. Translation: CASSLAWGQPEAFF.

This clonotype was seen more than once but under ten times. This chain links TRBV5-6 with TRBJ1-2; no definite D call. CDR1 is SGHDT, CDR2 YYEEEE, per germline. The CDR3 sequence is 15 residues long. Between the trimmed V and J ends, which lost 5 bases and 9 bases, there was a span of 23 bases. CDR3 bases: TGTGCCAGCAGAGCCTTAGGGCAGAATGAGTATCGCTACACCTTC. Protein product: CASRALGQNEYRYTF.

This clonotype showed up just a few times. The gene calls are TRBV20-1 and TRBJ1-2, with D possibly TRBD1 on 6 matching bases. Looked up from germline, CDR1 is DFQATT and CDR2 is SNEGSKA (reference sequence). This CDR3 has 15 residues. V lost 3 bases and J 5 bases, leaving 19 bases between the germline ends. The CDR3 DNA sequence: TGCAGTGCTAGTATCCACACAGGGACCCGATATGGCTACACCTTC. It is translated as CSASIHTGTRYGYTF.